This TCR beta chain was captured in a study of T cells in localized non-small cell lung cancer. Study-wide findings and caveats: Heterogeneity within the tumor remains possible, as just one region underwent sequencing. Uninvolved adjacent lung showed higher T cell clonality than tumor.

With respect to this clone: As yet, its antigen is unknown.

V lost 10 bases, J lost 4 bases, and 11 bases stayed unmatched. CDR1 is SNHLY, CDR2 FYNNEI, per germline. There are 15 residues in the CDR3. The method was immunoSEQ multiplex PCR; TCRdb's version includes in-frame clones alone and lacks a portion of them. Among tens of thousands of clones listed, roughly nine tenths were seen once. Sequenced material: PBMCs, taken before any cancer treatment. This clonotype was sampled from a woman aged 40-75 years with stage II lung adenocarcinoma. This chain uses TRBV2 with TRBJ1-3, with 9 bases identical to TRBD1. The CDR3 bases are TGTGCCACACGCCCGGGACAGGGTCGAGGAAACACCATATATTTT. The encoded protein is CATRPGQGRGNTIYF.